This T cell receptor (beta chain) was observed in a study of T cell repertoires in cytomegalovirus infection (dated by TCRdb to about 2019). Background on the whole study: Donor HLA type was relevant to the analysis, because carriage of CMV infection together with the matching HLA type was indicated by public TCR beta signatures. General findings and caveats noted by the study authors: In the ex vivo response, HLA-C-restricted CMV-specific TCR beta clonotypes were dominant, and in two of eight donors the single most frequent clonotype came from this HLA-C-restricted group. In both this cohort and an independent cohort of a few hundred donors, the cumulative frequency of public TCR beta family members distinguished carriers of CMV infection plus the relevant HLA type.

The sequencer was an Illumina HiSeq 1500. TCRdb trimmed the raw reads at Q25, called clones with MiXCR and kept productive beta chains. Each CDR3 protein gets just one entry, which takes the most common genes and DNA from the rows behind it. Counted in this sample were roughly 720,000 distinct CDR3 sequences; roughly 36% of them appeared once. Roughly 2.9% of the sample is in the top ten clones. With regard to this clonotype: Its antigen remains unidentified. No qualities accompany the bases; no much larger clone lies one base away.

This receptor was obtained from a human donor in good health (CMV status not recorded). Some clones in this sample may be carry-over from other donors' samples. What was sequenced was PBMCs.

The CDR3 protein sequence reads: CASSPIRTGVYSYEQYF. The sequenced DNA: TGTGCCAGCAGCCCTATTAGGACAGGGGTGTATTCCTACGAGCAGTACTTC. Recombination linked TRBV11-2 to TRBJ2-7; 9 central bases correspond to TRBD1. The CDR3 covers 17 residues, taking in both the cysteine and the phenylalanine. Here the CDR3 DNA is all that survives: 51 bases in frame from base 1. The germline V gene yields SGHAT for CDR1 and FQNNGV for CDR2. V is pruned by 5 bases and J by 1 base, leaving 12 bases of the junction without a gene match.